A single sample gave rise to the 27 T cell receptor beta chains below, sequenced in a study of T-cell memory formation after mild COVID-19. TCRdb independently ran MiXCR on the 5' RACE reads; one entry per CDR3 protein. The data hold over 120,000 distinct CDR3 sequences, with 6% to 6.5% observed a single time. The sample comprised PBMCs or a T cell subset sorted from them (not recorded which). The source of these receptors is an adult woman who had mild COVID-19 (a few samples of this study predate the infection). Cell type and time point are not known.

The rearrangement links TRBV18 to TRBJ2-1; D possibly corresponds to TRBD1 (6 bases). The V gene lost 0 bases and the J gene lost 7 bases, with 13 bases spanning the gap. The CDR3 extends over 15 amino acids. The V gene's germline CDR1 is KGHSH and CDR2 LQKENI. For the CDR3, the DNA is TGTGCCAGCTCACCACCGGGACACCACGGGAATGAGCAGTTCTTC. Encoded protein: CASSPPGHHGNEQFF. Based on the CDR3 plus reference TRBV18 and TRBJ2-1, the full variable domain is NAGVMQNPRHLVRRRGQEARLRCSPMKGHSHVYWYRQLPEEGLKFMVYLQKENIIDESGMPKERFSAEFPKEGPSILRIQQVVRGDSAAYFCASSPPGHHGNEQFFGPGTRLTVL.

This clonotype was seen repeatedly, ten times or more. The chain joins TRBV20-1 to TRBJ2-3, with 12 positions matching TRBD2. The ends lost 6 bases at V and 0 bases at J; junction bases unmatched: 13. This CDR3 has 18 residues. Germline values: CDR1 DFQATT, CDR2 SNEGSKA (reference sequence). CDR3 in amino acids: CSATLEGLAGRSTDTQYF. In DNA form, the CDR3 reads TGCAGTGCAACGCTCGAGGGACTAGCGGGCCGTAGCACAGATACGCAGTATTTT.

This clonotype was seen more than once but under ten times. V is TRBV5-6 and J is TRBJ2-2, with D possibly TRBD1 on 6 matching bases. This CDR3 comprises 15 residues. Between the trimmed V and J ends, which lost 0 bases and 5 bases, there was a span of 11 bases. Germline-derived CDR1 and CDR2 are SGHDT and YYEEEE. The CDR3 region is CASSLAGTITGELFF. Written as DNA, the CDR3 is TGTGCCAGCAGCTTGGCCGGGACAATAACCGGGGAGCTGTTTTTT.

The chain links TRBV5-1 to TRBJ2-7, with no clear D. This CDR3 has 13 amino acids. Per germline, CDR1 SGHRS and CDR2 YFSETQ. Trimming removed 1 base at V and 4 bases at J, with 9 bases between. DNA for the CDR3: TGCGCCAGCAGCTTGCTGGGCCAATACGAGCAGTACTTC. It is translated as CASSLLGQYEQYF.

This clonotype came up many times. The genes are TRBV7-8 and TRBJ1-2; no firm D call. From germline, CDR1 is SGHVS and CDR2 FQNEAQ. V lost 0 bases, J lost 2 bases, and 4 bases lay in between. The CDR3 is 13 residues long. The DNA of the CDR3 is TGTGCCAGCAGCTTAGCCAGGAACTATGGCTACACCTTC. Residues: CASSLARNYGYTF.

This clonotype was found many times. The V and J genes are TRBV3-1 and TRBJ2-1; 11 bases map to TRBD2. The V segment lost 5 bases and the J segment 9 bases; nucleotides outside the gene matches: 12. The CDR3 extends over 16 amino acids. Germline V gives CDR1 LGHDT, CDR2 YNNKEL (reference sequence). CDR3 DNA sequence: TGTGCCAGCAGCTTGAAGACTAGCGGGGTAAAGGGTGAGCAGTTCTTC. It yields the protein CASSLKTSGVKGEQFF.

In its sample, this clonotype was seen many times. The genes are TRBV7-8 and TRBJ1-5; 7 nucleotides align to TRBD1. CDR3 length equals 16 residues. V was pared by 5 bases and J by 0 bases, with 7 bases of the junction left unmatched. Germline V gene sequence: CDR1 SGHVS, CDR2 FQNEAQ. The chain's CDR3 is CASSGYRDSSNQPQHF. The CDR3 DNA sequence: TGTGCCAGCAGCGGATACCGGGACAGTAGCAATCAGCCCCAGCATTTT.

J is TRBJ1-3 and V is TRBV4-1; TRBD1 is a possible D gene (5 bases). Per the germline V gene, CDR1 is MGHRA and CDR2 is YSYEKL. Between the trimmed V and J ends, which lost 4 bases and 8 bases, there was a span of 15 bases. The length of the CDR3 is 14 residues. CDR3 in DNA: TGCGCCAGCAGCCCATCCCCCAGGGAATACACCATATATTTT. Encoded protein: CASSPSPREYTIYF.

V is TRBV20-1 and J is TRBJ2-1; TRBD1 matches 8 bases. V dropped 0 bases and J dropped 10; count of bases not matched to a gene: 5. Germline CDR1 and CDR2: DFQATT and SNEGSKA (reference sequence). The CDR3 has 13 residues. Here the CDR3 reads CSARDLAGGEQFF. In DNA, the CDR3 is TGCAGTGCTAGAGATCTAGCAGGGGGCGAGCAGTTCTTC.

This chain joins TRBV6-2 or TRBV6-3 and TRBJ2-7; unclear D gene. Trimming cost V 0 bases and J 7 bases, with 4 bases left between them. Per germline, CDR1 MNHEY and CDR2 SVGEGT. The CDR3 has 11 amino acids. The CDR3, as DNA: TGTGCCAGCAGTTACTCGGCGGAGCAGTACTTC. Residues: CASSYSAEQYF.

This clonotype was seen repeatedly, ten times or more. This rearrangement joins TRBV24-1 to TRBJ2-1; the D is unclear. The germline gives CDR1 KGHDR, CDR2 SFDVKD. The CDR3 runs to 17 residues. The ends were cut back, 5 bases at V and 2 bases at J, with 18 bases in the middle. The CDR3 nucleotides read TGTGCCACCAGTGCGGTCCCGTCAACCGCGACCTACAATGAGCAGTTCTTC. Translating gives CATSAVPSTATYNEQFF.

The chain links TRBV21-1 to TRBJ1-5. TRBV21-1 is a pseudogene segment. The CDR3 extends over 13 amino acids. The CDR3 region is CAILDMHNQPQHF. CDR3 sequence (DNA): TGTGCCATTCTTGACATGCACAATCAGCCCCAGCATTTT.

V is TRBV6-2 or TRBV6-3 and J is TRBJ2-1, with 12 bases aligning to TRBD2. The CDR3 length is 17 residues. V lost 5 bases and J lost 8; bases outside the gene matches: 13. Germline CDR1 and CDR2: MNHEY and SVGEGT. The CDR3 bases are TGTGCCAGCAGTCGCCGTGCCCTAGCGGGGGGGCAGGATGAGCAGTTCTTC. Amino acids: CASSRRALAGGQDEQFF.

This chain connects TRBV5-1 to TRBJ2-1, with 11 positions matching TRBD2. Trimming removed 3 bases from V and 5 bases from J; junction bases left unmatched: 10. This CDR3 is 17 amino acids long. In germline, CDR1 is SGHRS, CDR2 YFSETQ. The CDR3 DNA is TGCGCCAGCAGCTGGCCGGGTGCGGGACTAGCGGACAATGAGCAGTTCTTC. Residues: CASSWPGAGLADNEQFF. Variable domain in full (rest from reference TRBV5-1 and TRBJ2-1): KAGVTQTPRYLIKTRGQQVTLSCSPISGHRSVSWYQQTPGQGLQFLFEYFSETQRNKGNFPGRFSGRQFSNSRSEMNVSTLELGDSALYLCASSWPGAGLADNEQFFGPGTRLTVL.

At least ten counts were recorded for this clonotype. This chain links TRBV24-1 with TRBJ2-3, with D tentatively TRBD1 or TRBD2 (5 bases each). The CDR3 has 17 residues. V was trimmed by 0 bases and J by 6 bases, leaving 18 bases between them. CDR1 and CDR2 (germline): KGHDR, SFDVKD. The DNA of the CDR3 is TGTGCCACCAGTGATTTGCCCGGGACCGAGGCGTCGGATACGCAGTATTTT. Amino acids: CATSDLPGTEASDTQYF.

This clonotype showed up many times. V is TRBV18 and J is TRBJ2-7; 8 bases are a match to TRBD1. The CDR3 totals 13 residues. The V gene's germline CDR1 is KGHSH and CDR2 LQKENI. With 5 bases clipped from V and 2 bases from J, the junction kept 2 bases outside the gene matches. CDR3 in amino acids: CASSIQGAYEQYF. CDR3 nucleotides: TGTGCCAGCTCAATACAGGGGGCCTACGAGCAGTACTTC.

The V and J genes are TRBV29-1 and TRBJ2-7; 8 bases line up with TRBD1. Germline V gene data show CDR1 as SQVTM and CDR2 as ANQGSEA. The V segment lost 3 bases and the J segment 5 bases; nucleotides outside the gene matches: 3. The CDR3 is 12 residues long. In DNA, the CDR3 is TGCAGCGTTGACGACAGGGGCGACGAGCAGTACTTC. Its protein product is CSVDDRGDEQYF.

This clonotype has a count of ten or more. DNA for the CDR3: TGCGCCAGCAGTAATATACGGGAGGGCCGCACCGGGGAGCTGTTTTTT. It encodes CASSNIREGRTGELFF. The chain is built from TRBV5-1 and TRBJ2-2; 8 bases are shared with TRBD2. V lost 5 bases, J lost 4 bases, and 10 bases stayed unmatched. The CDR3 runs 16 residues. Germline V gene sequence: CDR1 SGHRS, CDR2 YFSETQ.

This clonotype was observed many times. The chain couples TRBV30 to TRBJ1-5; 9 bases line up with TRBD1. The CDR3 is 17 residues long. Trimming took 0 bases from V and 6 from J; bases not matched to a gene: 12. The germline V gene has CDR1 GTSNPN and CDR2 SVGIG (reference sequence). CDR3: CAWSVGPGTGWIQPQHF. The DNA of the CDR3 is TGTGCCTGGAGTGTCGGACCTGGGACAGGGTGGATTCAGCCCCAGCATTTT.

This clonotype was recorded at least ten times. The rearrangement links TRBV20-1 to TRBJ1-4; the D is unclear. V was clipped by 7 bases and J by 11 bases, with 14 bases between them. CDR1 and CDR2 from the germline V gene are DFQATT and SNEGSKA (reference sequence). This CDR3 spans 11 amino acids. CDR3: CSVIDGRKLFF. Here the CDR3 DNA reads TGCAGTGTCATAGACGGGCGTAAACTGTTTTTT.

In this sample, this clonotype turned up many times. CDR3 DNA: TGTGCCAGCAGCTTTAGCCCCGGGGGGGGCAGGGGCTACACCTTC. Translating it yields CASSFSPGGGRGYTF. The chain combines TRBV7-2 with TRBJ1-2, with TRBD1 as a possible D gene (6 bases). CDR1 and CDR2 from the germline V gene are SGHTA and FQGNSA. V lost 3 bases and J 8 bases, leaving 19 bases between the germline ends. CDR3 length equals 15 residues.

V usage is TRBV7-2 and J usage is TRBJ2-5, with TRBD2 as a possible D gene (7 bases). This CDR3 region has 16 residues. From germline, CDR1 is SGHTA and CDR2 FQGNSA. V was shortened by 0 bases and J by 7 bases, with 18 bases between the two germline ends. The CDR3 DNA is TGTGCCAGCAGCTTAGCGGTGGGCGGGGGCCAGGGGACCCAGTACTTC. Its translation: CASSLAVGGGQGTQYF.

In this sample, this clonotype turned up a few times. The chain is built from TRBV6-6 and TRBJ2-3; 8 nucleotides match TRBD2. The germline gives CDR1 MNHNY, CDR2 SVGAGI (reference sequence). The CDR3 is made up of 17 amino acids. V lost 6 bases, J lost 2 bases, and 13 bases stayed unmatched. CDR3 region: CASSSLLERGTTDTQYF. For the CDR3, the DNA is TGTGCCAGCAGCTCCCTTTTAGAGCGGGGGACCACAGATACGCAGTATTTT.

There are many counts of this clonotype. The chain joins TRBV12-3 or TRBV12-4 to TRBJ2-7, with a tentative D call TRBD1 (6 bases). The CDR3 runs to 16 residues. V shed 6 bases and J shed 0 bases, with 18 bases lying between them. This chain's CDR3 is CASSVTGTPTSYEQYF. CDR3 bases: TGTGCCAGCAGCGTGACCGGGACACCAACCTCCTACGAGCAGTACTTC.

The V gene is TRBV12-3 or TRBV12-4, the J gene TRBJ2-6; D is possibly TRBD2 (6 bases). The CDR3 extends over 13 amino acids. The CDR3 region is CADGGTGANVLTF. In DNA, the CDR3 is TGTGCTGACGGGGGAACTGGGGCCAACGTCCTGACTTTC.

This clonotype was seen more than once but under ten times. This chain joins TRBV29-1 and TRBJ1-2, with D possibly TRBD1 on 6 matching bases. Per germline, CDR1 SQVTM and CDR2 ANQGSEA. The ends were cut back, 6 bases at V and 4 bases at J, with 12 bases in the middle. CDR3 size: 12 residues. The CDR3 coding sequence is TGCAGCGTGCACGGGACACTCTATGGCTACACCTTC. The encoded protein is CSVHGTLYGYTF.

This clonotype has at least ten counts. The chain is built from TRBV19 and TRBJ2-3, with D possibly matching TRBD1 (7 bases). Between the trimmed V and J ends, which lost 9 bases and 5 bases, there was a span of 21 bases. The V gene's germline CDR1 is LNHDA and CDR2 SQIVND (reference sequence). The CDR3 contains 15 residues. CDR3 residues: CASLDGGGGRDTQYF. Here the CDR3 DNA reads TGTGCCAGCCTCGATGGAGGGGGCGGTAGAGATACGCAGTATTTT.